The 19 T cell receptor beta chains reported below all come from one sample, sequenced in a study of regulatory T cells in long-lasting Graves disease. Arm-PCR with iRepertoire HTBI primers amplified the CDR3 regions for these TCR beta libraries. Using its own MiXCR run on the multiplex PCR reads, TCRdb lists one record per CDR3 protein. The sample includes around 420,000 distinct CDR3 sequences, approximately 16% of them seen just once. Noted time point: newly diagnosed GD, antithyroid drugs for less than 3 months. Generation of the TCR library employed RNA extracted from PBMCs. The sample was also reused in another study, on T cells in Graves' hyperthyroidism and ophthalmopathy.

The sample consisted of peripheral blood mononuclear cells (PBMCs), taken at new diagnosis, from a patient treated with antithyroid drugs. Source of these receptors: a woman between 35 and 50 years old with Graves disease.

This clonotype was seen only a few times. The V gene is TRBV15, the J gene TRBJ2-2; 8 bases align to TRBD1. Per germline, CDR1 LNHNV and CDR2 YYDKDF (reference sequence). Trimming removed 5 bases from V and 2 bases from J; junction bases left unmatched: 4. CDR3 length: 15 residues. CDR3 residues: CATSADRGNTGELFF. CDR3 nucleotide sequence: TGTGCCACCAGCGCCGACAGGGGTAACACCGGGGAGCTGTTTTTT.

Comments on this clonotype: Since a much larger clone is just one base distant, this may be a read error. The V gene is TRBV15, the J gene TRBJ2-2, with TRBD1 matching 8 bases. Germline values: CDR1 LNHNV, CDR2 YYDKDF (reference sequence). The CDR3 loop spans 18 amino acids. The CDR3 is CATSGDLQGVVFTGELFF. CDR3 DNA sequence: TGTGCCACCAGCGGAGATTTACAGGGGGTCGTGTTCACCGGGGAGCTGTTTTTT.

This clonotype was detected only a few times. The chain employs TRBV28 and TRBJ1-2, with D hard to call. V shed 4 bases and J shed 8 bases, with 11 bases lying between them. The CDR3 runs 12 residues. Germline V gene sequence: CDR1 MDHEN, CDR2 SYDVKM. In DNA form, the CDR3 reads TGTGCCAGCAGTTCTGGGCCGACAGGCTACACCTTC. It encodes CASSSGPTGYTF.

This clonotype was seen ten or more times. This rearrangement joins TRBV11-1 to TRBJ2-7, with 7 positions matching TRBD1. The germline CDR1 and CDR2 sequences are SGHAT and FQDESV (reference sequence). The CDR3 length is 13 residues. V was clipped by 0 bases and J by 5 bases; unmatched bases: 1. CDR3: CASSLAGGDEQYF. The CDR3 DNA is TGTGCCAGCAGCTTAGCAGGGGGCGACGAGCAGTACTTC.

This clonotype was observed many times. The V and J genes are TRBV5-1 and TRBJ2-3, with unresolved D. Looked up from germline, CDR1 is SGHRS and CDR2 is YFSETQ. The CDR3 is 16 amino acids. V was shortened by 4 bases and J by 2 bases, with 17 bases between the two germline ends. The DNA for the CDR3 is TGCGCCAGCAGCCCGACGTACCCGTCACACACAGATACGCAGTATTTT. Amino acid sequence: CASSPTYPSHTDTQYF.

This clonotype showed up many times. The rearrangement links TRBV12-3 or TRBV12-4 to TRBJ2-7, with D possibly TRBD1 on 6 matching bases. V was clipped by 6 bases and J by 3 bases, with 12 bases between them. The CDR3 totals 13 residues. CDR3 nucleotide sequence: TGTGCCAGCAGCCTCCGGGACAACTACGAGCAGTACTTC. Protein: CASSLRDNYEQYF.

The chain has TRBV4-1 and TRBJ1-1; 8 bases are a match to TRBD1. V trimming: 0 bases; J trimming: 5 bases; junction bases outside the gene matches: 5. CDR1 and CDR2 (germline): MGHRA, YSYEKL. The CDR3 is made up of 15 amino acids. The DNA for the CDR3 is TGCGCCAGCAGCCAAGATGACAGGGGAGGAACTGAAGCTTTCTTT. Translated, it gives CASSQDDRGGTEAFF.

This clonotype was recorded many times. The chain uses TRBV7-3 and TRBJ1-6; 7 positions agree with TRBD1. Losses at the gene ends were 5 bases for V and 3 bases for J; bases not matched to a gene: 4. The V gene's germline CDR1 is SGHTA and CDR2 FQGTGA. The CDR3 is made up of 15 amino acids. This CDR3 reads CASSRTGVYNSPLHF. In DNA, the CDR3 is TGTGCCAGCAGCCGAACAGGGGTCTATAATTCACCCCTCCACTTT. Supplemented by reference TRBV7-3 and TRBJ1-6, the full variable domain reads GAGVSQTPSNKVTEKGKYVELRCDPISGHTALYWYRQSLGQGPEFLIYFQGTGAADDSGLPNDRFFAVRPEGSVSTLKIQRTERGDSAVYLCASSRTGVYNSPLHFGNGTRLTVT.

The table lists this clonotype with many counts. The V call is TRBV12-3 or TRBV12-4, the J call TRBJ2-7; weak D call: TRBD1 (5 bases). The ends were cut back, 1 base at V and 5 bases at J, with 12 bases in the middle. The CDR3 is made up of 14 amino acids. CDR3 protein: CASSLVAKTDEQYF. The CDR3 DNA sequence: TGTGCCAGCAGTTTAGTGGCTAAGACAGACGAGCAGTACTTC.

This clonotype was counted ten times or more. The V and J genes are TRBV20-1 and TRBJ1-1, with a weak D call TRBD1 (5 bases). The germline V and J ends were trimmed by 6 bases and 2 bases, with 16 bases remaining between them. Germline CDR1 is DFQATT and CDR2 is SNEGSKA (reference sequence). The CDR3 extends over 14 amino acids. CDR3: CSAFDPRGNTEAFF. CDR3 coding DNA: TGCAGTGCATTCGATCCGAGGGGAAACACTGAAGCTTTCTTT.

This clonotype was counted only a few times. This may arise from a read error, as a much more abundant clone is one base away. This chain links TRBV7-9 with TRBJ2-7, with TRBD1 matching over 8 bases. CDR3 size: 17 residues. Germline V gives CDR1 SEHNR, CDR2 FQNEAQ (reference sequence). Trimming cost V 2 bases and J 2 bases; bases outside gene matches: 11. CDR3: CASSLPTGTGRPYEQYF. CDR3 nucleotides: TGTGCCAGCAGCTTACCCACTGGGACAGGTCGTCCCTACGAGCAGTACTTC.

This clonotype was found many times. The CDR3 protein is CASSLAHGWGVYEQYF. CDR3 DNA sequence: TGTGCCAGCAGCTTAGCGCATGGGTGGGGGGTCTACGAGCAGTACTTC. The chain combines TRBV7-2 with TRBJ2-7, with D perhaps TRBD2 (6 bases). The germline V gene has CDR1 SGHTA and CDR2 FQGNSA. The V gene lost 0 bases and the J gene lost 3 bases, with 15 bases spanning the gap. The length of the CDR3 is 16 residues.

This clonotype appeared many times. V usage is TRBV7-8 and J usage is TRBJ1-1; maybe TRBD1 (5 bases). V lost 5 bases and J lost 3, with 19 bases in between. CDR3 length: 16 amino acids. The germline V gene encodes CDR1 SGHVS and CDR2 FQNEAQ. The CDR3 DNA is TGTGCCAGCAGCCCTAGCTTCGGGGGAGGGGACACTGAAGCTTTCTTT. It specifies CASSPSFGGGDTEAFF.

This clonotype has ten or more counts. V usage is TRBV20-1 and J usage is TRBJ1-2; TRBD1 matches 10 bases. The CDR3 spans 14 residues. Trimming took 3 bases from V and 3 from J; bases not matched to a gene: 4. Germline-derived CDR1 and CDR2 are DFQATT and SNEGSKA (reference sequence). CDR3 nucleotides: TGCAGTGCTAGGGGGACAGGGGTTGACTATGGCTACACCTTC. This gives the protein CSARGTGVDYGYTF.

This clonotype was recorded many times. This chain connects TRBV29-1 to TRBJ1-2; D may be TRBD1 (5 bases). The germline gives CDR1 SQVTM, CDR2 ANQGSEA. The CDR3 spans 12 residues. Trimming took off 4 bases at V and 4 bases at J, with 10 bases between the two ends. CDR3 in amino acids: CSVGGGTYGYTF. CDR3 DNA sequence: TGCAGCGTTGGGGGGGGAACCTATGGCTACACCTTC.

This clonotype occurred many times. This chain's CDR3 is CASSSTGKYEQYF. The DNA of the CDR3 is TGCGCCAGCAGCTCAACAGGGAAATACGAGCAGTACTTC. The chain links TRBV5-1 to TRBJ2-7; D possibly corresponds to TRBD1 (6 bases). V shed 3 bases and J shed 4 bases, with 11 bases lying between them. CDR1 and CDR2 from the germline V gene are SGHRS and YFSETQ. The CDR3 length is 13 residues.

Only a few counts were recorded for this clonotype. V is TRBV20-1 and J is TRBJ1-2; D gene unclear. The V and J ends lost 0 bases and 2 bases respectively, with 7 bases between them. This CDR3 has 13 residues. CDR1 DFQATT and CDR2 SNEGSKA come from the germline V gene (reference sequence). In DNA form, the CDR3 reads TGCAGTGCTAGAGAAAAGGCCAACTATGGCTACACCTTC. Its translation is CSAREKANYGYTF.

This clonotype was counted at least ten times. For the CDR3, the DNA is TGTGCCAGCAGCCACCGGGGGGGGGACCAAGAGACCCAGTACTTC. This codes for CASSHRGGDQETQYF. V gene TRBV11-3 combines with J gene TRBJ2-5; 8 bases line up with TRBD2. The CDR3 runs to 15 residues. After removal of 5 bases from V and 0 bases from J, the junction contained 5 bases not matched to a gene. From germline, CDR1 is SGHNT and CDR2 YENEEA.

There are many counts of this clonotype. J is TRBJ2-5 and V is TRBV2; 7 bases align to TRBD2. Germline loops: CDR1 SNHLY, CDR2 FYNNEI. V lost 5 bases and J lost 5; bases outside the gene matches: 11. This CDR3 region has 15 residues. This CDR3 reads CASSKSGMFGETQYF. The CDR3 DNA follows: TGTGCCAGCAGTAAGAGCGGGATGTTTGGTGAGACCCAGTACTTC.